Presented here are 10 T cell receptor beta chains from one specimen sequenced in a study of blood T cells in healthy people across ages (dated by TCRdb to the mid-2010s). Receptor libraries were prepared by 5' RACE. The data were produced on an Illumina HiSeq 2500. A second PCR of about 6 to 11 cycles was run with a J-beta primer mix and a sample-barcoded 5' primer. The raw public reads went through TCRdb reprocessing: fastp at Q25, MiXCR clone calling, in-frame beta chains kept. A single entry per CDR3 protein holds the most common genes and DNA from its merged rows. Across this sample there are about 670,000 distinct CDR3 sequences, with 40% to 45% seen only once. Around 30% of the sample is in the top ten clones. Sequencing was carried out using blood. All receptors come from a man aged 80 or over in good health.

The chain recombines TRBV7-9 with TRBJ2-5; the D is unclear. This CDR3 is 15 amino acids long. In germline, CDR1 is SEHNR, CDR2 FQNEAQ (reference sequence). V was trimmed by 2 bases and J by 7 bases, leaving 17 bases between them. The CDR3 reads CASSLSESDVGTQYF. As DNA, the CDR3 is TGTGCCAGCAGCTTATCGGAATCGGACGTGGGGACCCAGTACTTC.

This chain joins TRBV30 and TRBJ1-6; D possibly corresponds to TRBD1 (6 bases). The CDR3 contains 15 residues. V lost 0 bases and J 5 bases, leaving 11 bases between the germline ends. Germline values: CDR1 GTSNPN, CDR2 SVGIG (reference sequence). The CDR3 loop reads CAWSVRGSNNSPLHF. The CDR3 coding sequence is TGTGCCTGGAGTGTAAGGGGGTCCAATAATTCACCCCTCCACTTT.

This clonotype has just a few counts. The chain has TRBV20-1 and TRBJ2-7, with D perhaps TRBD1 (5 bases). CDR1 is DFQATT and CDR2 is SNEGSKA in the germline V gene (reference sequence). This CDR3 comprises 15 residues. Trimming shortened V by 6 bases and J by 4 bases, and 22 bases separated the two germline ends. The CDR3 region is CSAAARSTALYEQYF. CDR3 nucleotide sequence: TGCAGTGCCGCGGCCAGGTCGACAGCCCTTTACGAGCAGTACTTC.

The J gene is TRBJ2-5, the V gene TRBV20-1, with 8 bases identical to TRBD1. The CDR3 has 14 residues. J gave up 2 bases and V 5 bases, and 7 bases lay outside the gene matches. Germline CDR1 reads DFQATT; CDR2 reads SNEGSKA (reference sequence). The CDR3 sequence is CSAGRQGLQETQYF. CDR3 nucleotide sequence: TGCAGTGCTGGTAGACAGGGGCTTCAAGAGACCCAGTACTTC.

The chain has TRBV20-1 and TRBJ2-3; D possibly matches TRBD1 or TRBD2 (7 bases each). V lost 3 bases and J 2 bases, leaving 12 bases between the germline ends. Germline V CDR1 and CDR2: DFQATT, SNEGSKA (reference sequence). The CDR3 is 14 residues long. This CDR3 reads CSASQGGHTDTQYF. The CDR3 region has the DNA TGCAGTGCTAGTCAGGGGGGGCACACAGATACGCAGTATTTT.

The J gene is TRBJ2-3, the V gene TRBV12-3 or TRBV12-4; 8 nucleotides align to TRBD2. The V segment lost 3 bases and the J segment 0 bases; nucleotides outside the gene matches: 11. There are 18 residues in the CDR3. The CDR3 bases are TGTGCCAGCAGTTTCTTCAGCGGGAGCCGAGCTAGCACAGATACGCAGTATTTT. This translates into CASSFFSGSRASTDTQYF.

This clonotype was detected a few times. The genes are TRBV12-5 and TRBJ2-7; 14 positions agree with TRBD2. This CDR3 comprises 16 residues. V lost 5 bases to trimming and J lost 3 bases; unmatched junction nucleotides: 6. Germline V gene data show CDR1 as LGHNT and CDR2 as FRNRAP. Here the CDR3 DNA reads TGTGCTAGTGGTCTCTGGACTAGCGGGAGGATCTACGAGCAGTACTTC. Amino acid sequence: CASGLWTSGRIYEQYF.

The chain employs TRBV20-1 and TRBJ1-4; possible D gene TRBD1, 5 bases. The V end lost 3 bases, the J end lost 8 bases, and 16 bases lay between the germline ends. The CDR3 has 14 residues. Germline V gene sequence: CDR1 DFQATT, CDR2 SNEGSKA (reference sequence). For the CDR3, the DNA is TGCAGTGCTAGGGGCCAGGGACCGGGCGAAAAACTGTTTTTT. This sequence encodes CSARGQGPGEKLFF.

This clonotype showed up many times. The chain employs TRBV29-1 and TRBJ1-4; 12 nucleotides line up with TRBD1. Per germline, CDR1 SQVTM and CDR2 ANQGSEA. This CDR3 region has 15 residues. The V segment lost 4 bases and the J segment 0 bases; nucleotides outside the gene matches: 0. CDR3 DNA: TGCAGCGTTGGGGACAGGGGGCCAACTAATGAAAAACTGTTTTTT. This codes for CSVGDRGPTNEKLFF.

This clonotype occurred a few times. The rearrangement joins TRBV6-2 or TRBV6-3 to TRBJ2-1, with 9 bases identical to TRBD2. Per the germline V gene, CDR1 is MNHEY and CDR2 is SVGEGT. Losses at the gene ends were 3 bases for V and 9 bases for J; bases not matched to a gene: 3. CDR3 length: 13 amino acids. The CDR3 nucleotides are TGTGCCAGCAGTTATGGTAGCGGGAGTGAGCAGTTCTTC. It codes for CASSYGSGSEQFF.